This T cell receptor (beta chain) was identified during a study of blood T cells in healthy people across ages. CDR1 is LGHDT, CDR2 YNNKEL, per germline (reference sequence). The V and J ends lost 4 bases and 0 bases respectively, with 13 bases between them. CDR3 length: 16 residues. As regards this clonotype: Since the CDR3 does not end with the conserved phenylalanine or tryptophan, this likely comes from a read error.

Sample-barcoded 5' priming and a J-beta primer mix drove a second PCR of 7 to 11 cycles. One entry per CDR3 protein, called by TCRdb with MiXCR from the 5' RACE reads. This sample has around 1,000,000 distinct CDR3 sequences, with 20% to 25% found just once. This sample was also put to use in a study of T cells of mothers and their children.

Sequenced material: blood. This receptor was obtained from a girl aged 2-15 years in good health. The V gene is TRBV3-1, the J gene TRBJ2-1; D not resolved. CDR3 sequence: CASSRPSPDSYNEQFL. The CDR3, as DNA: TGTGCCAGCAGCCGACCTTCACCCGACTCCTACAATGAGCAGTTCCTC.